Listed below are T cell receptor beta chains from one sample, sequenced in a study of CD8 T cells in Susac syndrome. TCRdb re-analysed the immunoSEQ multiplex PCR reads in MiXCR, keeping a single row per CDR3 protein. The sample comprises 200,000 or so distinct CDR3 sequences, approximately 95% of which are singletons, and about 0.093% rests with the top ten. The sequencing input was CD4+ T cells from PBMCs. The receptors come from a human donor with multiple sclerosis. CDR3s include the opening cysteine and the closing phenylalanine or tryptophan. D genes are given only for firm matches. Size values are once, few and many counts, or a class for expanded clones, and some rows have none.

.	TRBV27	TRBJ1-1	.	CASSLSGPNTEAFF	TGTGCCAGCAGTTTATCGGGTCCGAACACTGAAGCTTTCTTT
.	TRBV20-1	TRBJ2-7	.	CSASRVSGPSYEQYF	TGCAGTGCTAGTAGGGTCAGCGGTCCCTCCTACGAGCAGTACTTC
.	TRBV21-1	TRBJ2-5	.	CASSKVSRQETQYF	TGTGCCAGCAGCAAAGTGAGCCGACAAGAGACCCAGTACTTC
.	TRBV20-1	TRBJ2-7	.	CSVARGQSSYEQYF	TGCAGTGTGGCCAGGGGCCAAAGCTCCTACGAGCAGTACTTC
TRBD1	TRBV5-1	TRBJ2-7	once	CASSWVTGYYEQYF	TGCGCCAGCAGCTGGGTGACAGGGTACTACGAGCAGTACTTC
.	TRBV12-3/TRBV12-4	TRBJ2-7	.	CASSPTRGGQYF	TGTGCCAGCAGCCCCACACGAGGCGGGCAGTACTTC
.	TRBV20-1	TRBJ2-3	.	CSARWQDTQYF	TGCAGTGCTAGGTGGCAAGATACGCAGTATTTT
TRBD2	TRBV28	TRBJ2-1	.	CASSFNPRTSGGRREQFF	TGTGCCAGCAGTTTCAACCCAAGGACTAGCGGGGGACGGCGTGAGCAGTTCTTC
.	TRBV30	TRBJ2-7	.	CAWSSQASYEQYF	TGTGCCTGGAGTTCCCAAGCGAGCTACGAGCAGTACTTC
.	TRBV4-2	TRBJ1-2	once	CASSPPGITNYGYTF	TGTGCCAGCAGCCCCCCAGGGATTACTAACTATGGCTACACCTTC
.	TRBV5-1	TRBJ2-3	.	CASSLEGPTDTQYF	TGCGCCAGCAGCTTGGAAGGTCCCACAGATACGCAGTATTTT
.	TRBV20-1	TRBJ1-5	.	CSARRTTGSNQPQHF	TGCAGTGCTAGGCGCACAACTGGCAGCAATCAGCCCCAGCATTTT
.	TRBV30	TRBJ2-5	.	CAWSAARETQYF	TGTGCCTGGAGTGCCGCACGAGAGACCCAGTACTTC
.	TRBV7-9	TRBJ2-5	.	CASSWDFQETQYF	TGTGCCAGCAGCTGGGACTTCCAAGAGACCCAGTACTTC
.	TRBV30	TRBJ1-3	.	CACSDPISGNTIYF	TGTGCCTGCTCGGACCCCATCTCTGGAAACACCATATATTTT
.	TRBV7-2	TRBJ1-1	.	CASSLSWKNTEAFF	TGTGCCAGCAGCTTAAGTTGGAAAAACACTGAAGCTTTCTTT
.	TRBV27	TRBJ2-5	.	CASSRSKEETQYF	TGTGCCAGCAGTCGCTCCAAGGAAGAGACCCAGTACTTC
TRBD1	TRBV3-1	TRBJ1-2	.	CASSQDFRQGDGYTF	TGTGCCAGCAGCCAAGATTTTCGACAGGGTGATGGCTACACCTTC
.	TRBV12-3/TRBV12-4	TRBJ2-4	.	CASTWTENIQYF	TGTGCCAGCACTTGGACAGAAAACATTCAGTACTTC
TRBD2	TRBV12-3/TRBV12-4	TRBJ2-7	.	CASSLRRGDPYEQYF	TGTGCCAGCAGTTTAAGGCGGGGGGATCCCTACGAGCAGTACTTC
.	TRBV12-3/TRBV12-4	TRBJ1-6	.	CASSLAAGTNSPLHF	TGTGCCAGCAGTTTAGCGGCAGGAACGAATTCACCCCTCCACTTT
.	TRBV7-2	TRBJ1-5	.	CASSIFAANQPQHF	TGTGCCAGCAGTATCTTTGCGGCCAATCAGCCCCAGCATTTT
.	TRBV29-1	TRBJ1-1	.	CSVLIPGRKNTEAFF	TGCAGCGTACTCATCCCGGGACGGAAGAACACTGAAGCTTTCTTT
.	TRBV4-2	TRBJ1-2	.	CASSQGTASLAYGYTF	TGTGCCAGCAGCCAAGGAACCGCCTCGCTGGCCTATGGCTACACCTTC
.	TRBV29-1	TRBJ2-3	.	CSGGMGGPQDTQYF	TGCAGCGGGGGGATGGGGGGACCACAAGATACGCAGTATTTT
TRBD2	TRBV12-3/TRBV12-4	TRBJ2-5	few	CASSLGALAGGETQYF	TGTGCCAGCAGTTTAGGGGCTCTAGCGGGGGGAGAGACCCAGTACTTC
TRBD1	TRBV20-1	TRBJ1-6	.	CSAWTGGFGSPLHF	TGCAGTGCGTGGACAGGGGGGTTTGGTTCACCCCTCCACTTT
.	TRBV30	TRBJ1-5	.	CAWSVPGVRSGIPVYEPQHF	TGTGCCTGGAGTGTACCTGGTGTCCGTAGCGGCATCCCGGTGTACGAGCCCCAGCATTTT
.	TRBV20-1	TRBJ2-5	.	CSAIDNTQETQYF	TGCAGTGCTATTGATAACACACAAGAGACCCAGTACTTC